The T cell receptor (beta chain) described here comes from a study of OX40 agonist ivuxolimab in advanced cancers. Sequenced by immunoSEQ multiplex PCR; TCRdb stores in-frame clones only, minus some. The sample records roughly 120,000 clones, around 93% being singletons. The CDR3 is 16 residues long. Germline V CDR1 and CDR2: KGHSH, LQKENI. Trimming removed 3 bases from V and 2 bases from J; junction bases left unmatched: 7. The TCR comes from an adult with an advanced solid tumor such as melanoma, head and neck, liver or kidney cancer. V and J are TRBV18 and TRBJ1-5, with 7 bases aligning to TRBD1. The sequencing here drew on CD4+ or CD8+ T cells sorted from blood, taken in a trial of the OX40 agonist ivuxolimab. Here the CDR3 reads CASSPDRAIGNQPQHF. The DNA for the CDR3 is TGTGCCAGCTCACCTGACAGGGCGATCGGCAATCAGCCCCAGCATTTT.